Given below is one TCR beta chain in context. At one end, the junction sequence differs from germline, possibly due to a read error. Per the original data handling: Reference gene primer amplification gave estimated nucleated cell counts. Only in-frame clones appear in the TCRdb table, and some are missing; sequencing was by immunoSEQ multiplex PCR. D and trimming come from the DNA, and the V and J calls and clone size come from that table. The table lists 250,000 to 300,000 clones, around 91% of them singletons, with under 15% in the top ten. The data derive from a study of blood T cell repertoires in COVID-19. Study-level background: Samples representing acute and convalescent COVID-19 were sourced from the United States, Italy and Spain. The analysed material was cDNA or gDNA that came from T cells, B-cell-depleted T cells, or PBMCs.

CDR3 size: 14 residues. The germline gives CDR1 MNHEY, CDR2 SVGAGI. Sequenced sample: peripheral blood. This chain links TRBV6-5 with TRBJ1-5; TRBD1 matches 8 bases. This clonotype originated in a woman aged 55-69 years with acute or convalescent COVID-19. CDR3 sequence (DNA): TGTGCCAGCAGTTATAGACAGGGGTATCATCCCCAGCATTTT. This sequence encodes CASSYRQGYHPQHF.